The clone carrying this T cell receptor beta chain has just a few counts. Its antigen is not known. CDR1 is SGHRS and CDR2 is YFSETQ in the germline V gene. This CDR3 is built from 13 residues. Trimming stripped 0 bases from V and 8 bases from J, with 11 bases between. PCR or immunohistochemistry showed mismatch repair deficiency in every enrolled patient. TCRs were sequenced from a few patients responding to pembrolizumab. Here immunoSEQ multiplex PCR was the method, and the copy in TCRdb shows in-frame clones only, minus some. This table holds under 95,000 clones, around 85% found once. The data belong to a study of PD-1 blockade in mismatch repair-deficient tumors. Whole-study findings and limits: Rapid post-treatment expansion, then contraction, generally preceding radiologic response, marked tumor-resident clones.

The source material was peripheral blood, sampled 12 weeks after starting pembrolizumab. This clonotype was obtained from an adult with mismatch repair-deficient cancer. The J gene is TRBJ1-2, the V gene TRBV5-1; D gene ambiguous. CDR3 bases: TGCGCCAGCAGCTTGGTGAGGGAGGACGGCTACACCTTC. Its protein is CASSLVREDGYTF.